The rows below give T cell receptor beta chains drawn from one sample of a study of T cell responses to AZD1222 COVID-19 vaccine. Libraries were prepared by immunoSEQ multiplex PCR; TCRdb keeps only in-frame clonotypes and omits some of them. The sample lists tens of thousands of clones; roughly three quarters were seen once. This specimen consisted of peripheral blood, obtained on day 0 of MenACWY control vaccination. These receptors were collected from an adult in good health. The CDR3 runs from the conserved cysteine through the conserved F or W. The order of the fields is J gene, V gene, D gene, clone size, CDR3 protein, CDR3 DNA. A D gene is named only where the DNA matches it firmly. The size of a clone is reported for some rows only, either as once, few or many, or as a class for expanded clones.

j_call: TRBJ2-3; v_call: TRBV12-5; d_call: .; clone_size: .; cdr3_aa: CASGLADTQYF; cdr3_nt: TGTGCTAGTGGTCTAGCAGATACGCAGTATTTT
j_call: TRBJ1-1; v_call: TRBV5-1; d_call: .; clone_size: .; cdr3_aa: CASSLAGKGTEAFF; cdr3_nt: TGCGCCAGCAGCTTGGCGGGGAAGGGCACTGAAGCTTTCTTT
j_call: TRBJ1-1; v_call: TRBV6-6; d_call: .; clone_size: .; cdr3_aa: CASSVPGHLAATEAFF; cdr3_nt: TGTGCCAGCAGTGTTCCGGGACACCTTGCTGCCACTGAAGCTTTCTTT
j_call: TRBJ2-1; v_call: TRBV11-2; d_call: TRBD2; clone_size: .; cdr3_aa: CASSLEGLAGNEQFF; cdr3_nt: TGTGCCAGCAGCTTAGAGGGACTAGCGGGGAATGAGCAGTTCTTC
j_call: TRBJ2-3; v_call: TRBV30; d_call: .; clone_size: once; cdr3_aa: CASCWSSTDTQYF; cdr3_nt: TGTGCCTCATGCTGGTCTAGCACAGATACGCAGTATTTT
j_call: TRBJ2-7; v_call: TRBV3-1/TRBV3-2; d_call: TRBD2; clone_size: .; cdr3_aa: CASSLGLAGLSYEQYF; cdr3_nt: TGTGCCAGCAGCCTCGGACTAGCGGGTCTCTCCTACGAGCAGTACTTC
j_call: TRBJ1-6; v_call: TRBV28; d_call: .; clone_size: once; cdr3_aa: CASSFKLSPLHF; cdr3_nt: TGTGCCAGCAGTTTTAAGCTTTCACCCCTCCACTTT
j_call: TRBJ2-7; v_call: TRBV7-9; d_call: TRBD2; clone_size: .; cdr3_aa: CASSLSRREGSREQYF; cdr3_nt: TGTGCCAGCAGCTTAAGTCGGCGGGAGGGCAGTAGGGAGCAGTACTTC
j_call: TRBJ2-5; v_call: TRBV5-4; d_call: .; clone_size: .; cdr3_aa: CASSLGGGGWARTQYF; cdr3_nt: TGTGCCAGCAGCTTGGGAGGTGGGGGCTGGGCCCGTACCCAGTACTTC
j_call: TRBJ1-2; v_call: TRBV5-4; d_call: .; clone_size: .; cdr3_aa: CASSLRGAENYGYTF; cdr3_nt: TGTGCCAGCAGCTTAAGGGGGGCGGAGAACTATGGCTACACCTTC